The T cell receptor (beta chain) under discussion was sequenced for a study of monozygotic twins with inflammatory bowel disease. Every TCR library used roughly 3,400 ng of total RNA. The template switching step added UMIs that contained a 6-nucleotide sample barcode. No DNA is given; TCRdb re-called the 5' RACE reads and lists each CDR3 protein once. The sample table sets out hundreds of thousands of distinct CDR3 sequences. Germline lookup yields CDR1 SGHKS and CDR2 YYEKEE (reference sequence). The CDR3 covers 14 residues. This sequence originates from a human donor with ulcerative colitis or Crohn's disease, or a healthy co-twin of an affected twin (not recorded which). The V call is TRBV5-5, the J call TRBJ1-5. The sample taken for sequencing was blood. CDR3 region: CASSFRLSISPQHF. Complete variable domain (other parts from reference TRBV5-5 and TRBJ1-5): DAGVTQSPTHLIKTRGQQVTLRCSPISGHKSVSWYQQVLGQGPQFIFQYYEKEERGRGNFPDRFSARQFPNYSSELNVNALLLGDSALYLCASSFRLSISPQHFGDGTRLSIL.